This TCR beta chain was profiled in a study of T cell responses to AZD1222 COVID-19 vaccine (dated by TCRdb to the early 2020s). Some background on the complete study: AZD1222 recipients with second doses at about 4 weeks or about 12 weeks were pooled, because spike-specific TCR depth and breadth did not differ between schedules. TCR sequencing covered fewer than 250 trial participants: about 210 given two doses of AZD1222 and around 26 given two doses of MenACWY control vaccine. Enrollment into the trials was organized by age into subgroups of 18-55, 56-69 and 70-plus years, and those subgroups contained roughly 140, 27 and 60 TCR-sequenced participants, respectively.

The CDR3 regions of human TCRbeta chains were analyzed by immunosequencing. Concerning the study's data processing: TCRs in the repertoires were matched against a reference library of SARS-CoV-2-specific TCRs that had been generated with the MIRA antigen-specificity platform. Breadth was defined as the fraction of unique TCRs that were SARS-CoV-2-associated, and depth was defined as the fraction of total T cells that were SARS-CoV-2-associated. Using the MIRA data, each spike-specific TCR was assigned both to the spike region to which the TCR was reactive and to a CD4 or CD8 class. Log10-transformed breadth and depth values were compared by one-way ANOVA with Sidak's multiple comparisons tests. Imported from immuneACCESS, the table was reduced by TCRdb to in-frame sequences with V and J called. These copies leave out some clones; in studies compared against another copy, an unresolved V gene accounts for under half, and the cause of the remainder is not known. The V and J calls and clone size were taken over from that table, and D and trimming were inferred from the DNA. Across this sample there are 99,000 or so clones, with over 90% seen only once. Clones ranked in the top ten supply approximately 4.7% of the sample.

The CDR3 goes from the cysteine to the phenylalanine over 17 residues. Only the CDR3 DNA stays, 51 bases, in frame from base 1. V is pruned by 2 bases and J by 4 bases, leaving 9 bases of the junction without a gene match. Taken from the germline V gene, the CDR1 and CDR2 loops are SGHRS and YFSETQ. The intended sense of this specimen's time point label: baseline before first vaccination. The vaccinee samples were drawn from two UK trials, COV001 and COV002, one of which was a single-blind randomized controlled phase 2/3 trial testing AZD1222 (ChAdOx1 nCoV-19) in healthy adults. For TCRbeta chain sequencing, PBMC samples from trial participants were taken at day 0 and at day 28 after the second dose. The research as a whole found: Epitopes outside the regions mutated in the B.1.351 and B.1.1.7 variants were reportedly recognized by nearly half of the unique spike-specific TCRs. The 56-69-year group was small, and its depth increase did not reach significance, likely because of low power. After two AZD1222 doses, spike-specific TCR breadth and depth were significantly higher than at day 0 and than in MenACWY recipients. Conclusions about previously exposed vaccinees are limited because only a handful of AZD1222 recipients were SARS-CoV-2 seropositive at baseline. CD4 TCRs associated with the vaccine covered the entire spike protein, and the dominant responses were in regions 160-218 and 743-854. Most participants were white British and females outnumbered males, and the authors suggested that clonal diversity may have been underestimated. No day 14 peak-response samples were available, so repertoires were characterized only after the peak T cell response.

A word on this clone: No cognate antigen has been identified for it. Within one base of it there is no much larger clone, and no base qualities were kept.

This TCR derives from an adult in good health. The rearrangement joined TRBV5-1 to TRBJ2-1, with 10 bases aligning to TRBD2. The material was peripheral blood, obtained on day 0 of AZD1222 vaccination. The CDR3 corresponds to CASSLRSLAGVYNEQFF. The bases read TGCGCCAGCAGCTTACGGTCTCTAGCGGGAGTATACAATGAGCAGTTCTTC.